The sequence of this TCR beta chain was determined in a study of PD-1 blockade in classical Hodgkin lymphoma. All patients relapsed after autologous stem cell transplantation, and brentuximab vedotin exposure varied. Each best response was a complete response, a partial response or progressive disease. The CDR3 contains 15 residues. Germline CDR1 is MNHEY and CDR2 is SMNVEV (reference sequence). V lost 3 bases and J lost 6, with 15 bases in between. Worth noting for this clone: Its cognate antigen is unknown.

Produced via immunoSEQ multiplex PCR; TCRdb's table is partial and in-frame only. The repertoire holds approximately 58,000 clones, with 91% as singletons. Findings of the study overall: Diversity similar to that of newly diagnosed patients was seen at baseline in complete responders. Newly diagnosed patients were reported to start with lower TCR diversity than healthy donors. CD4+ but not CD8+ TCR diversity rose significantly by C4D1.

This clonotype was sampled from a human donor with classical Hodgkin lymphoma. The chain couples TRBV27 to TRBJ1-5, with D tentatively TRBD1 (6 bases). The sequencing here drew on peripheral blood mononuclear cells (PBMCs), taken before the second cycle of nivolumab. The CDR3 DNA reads TGTGCCAGCAGTTTTCTGAATAAGGGGGGTCAGCCCCAGCATTTT. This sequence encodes CASSFLNKGGQPQHF.